This T cell receptor (beta chain) was identified in a study of OX40 agonist ivuxolimab in advanced cancers. Study overall: Patients received ivuxolimab, an intravenous treatment, every 2 weeks at 0.01 to 10 mg/kg.

Trimming removed 5 bases at V and 6 bases at J, with 17 bases between. CDR3 length: 14 residues. Per the germline V gene, CDR1 is SGHAT and CDR2 is FQDESV (reference sequence). This clone was detected only a few times. Clones were sequenced by immunoSEQ multiplex PCR, and TCRdb holds only the in-frame ones, with some missing. Here the sample spans 43,000 or so clones, around 86% being singletons. This chain connects TRBV11-1 to TRBJ2-7, with D perhaps being TRBD1 or TRBD2 (6 bases each). The sequence was obtained from an adult with an advanced solid tumor such as melanoma, head and neck, liver or kidney cancer. The sample consisted of CD4+ or CD8+ T cells sorted from blood, taken in a trial of the OX40 agonist ivuxolimab. CDR3 nucleotide sequence: TGTGCCAGCAGCGCCGCAATCAAGGGGGGCGAGCAGTACTTC. Its translation: CASSAAIKGGEQYF.